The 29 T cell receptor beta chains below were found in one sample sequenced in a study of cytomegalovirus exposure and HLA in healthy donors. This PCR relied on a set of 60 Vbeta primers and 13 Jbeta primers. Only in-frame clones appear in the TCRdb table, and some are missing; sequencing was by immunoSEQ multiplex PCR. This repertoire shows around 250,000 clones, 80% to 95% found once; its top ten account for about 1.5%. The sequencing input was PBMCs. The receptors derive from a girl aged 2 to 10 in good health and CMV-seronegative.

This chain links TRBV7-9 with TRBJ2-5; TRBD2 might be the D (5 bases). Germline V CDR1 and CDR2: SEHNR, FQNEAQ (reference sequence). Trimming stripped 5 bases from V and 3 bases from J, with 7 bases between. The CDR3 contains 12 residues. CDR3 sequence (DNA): TGTGCCAGCAGCGGACTTAAAGAGACCCAGTACTTC. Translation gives CASSGLKETQYF.

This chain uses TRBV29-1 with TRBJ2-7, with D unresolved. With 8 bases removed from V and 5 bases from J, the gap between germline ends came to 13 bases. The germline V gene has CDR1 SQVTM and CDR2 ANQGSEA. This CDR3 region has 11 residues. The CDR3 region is CSLMLSDEQYF. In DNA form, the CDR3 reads TGCAGCCTCATGTTGAGCGACGAGCAGTACTTC.

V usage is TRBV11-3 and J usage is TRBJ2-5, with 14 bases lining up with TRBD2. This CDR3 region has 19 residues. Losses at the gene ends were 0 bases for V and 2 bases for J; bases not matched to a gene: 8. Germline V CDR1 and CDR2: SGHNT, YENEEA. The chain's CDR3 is CASSLETGTSGSRQETQYF. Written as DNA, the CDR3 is TGTGCCAGCAGCTTAGAGACCGGGACTAGCGGGAGTAGACAAGAGACCCAGTACTTC.

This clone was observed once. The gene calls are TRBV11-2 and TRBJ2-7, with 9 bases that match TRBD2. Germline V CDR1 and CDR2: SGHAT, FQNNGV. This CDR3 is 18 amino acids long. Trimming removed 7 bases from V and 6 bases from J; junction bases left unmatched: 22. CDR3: CASTLAGRTGGSVSEQYF. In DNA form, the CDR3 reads TGTGCCAGCACCCTAGCGGGGCGGACGGGCGGTTCAGTGAGCGAGCAGTACTTC.

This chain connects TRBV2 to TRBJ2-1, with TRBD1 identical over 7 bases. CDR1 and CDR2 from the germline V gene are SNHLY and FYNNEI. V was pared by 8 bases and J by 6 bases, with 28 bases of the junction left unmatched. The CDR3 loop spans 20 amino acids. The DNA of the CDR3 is TGTGCCAGCCAGCTAGGCAGGGGGATTACCGGGACGATGGGCGGCAATGAGCAGTTCTTC. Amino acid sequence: CASQLGRGITGTMGGNEQFF.

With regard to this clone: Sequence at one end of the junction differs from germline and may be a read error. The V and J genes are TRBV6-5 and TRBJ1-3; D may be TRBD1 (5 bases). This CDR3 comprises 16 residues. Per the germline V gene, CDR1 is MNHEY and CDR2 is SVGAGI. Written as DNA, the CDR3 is TGTGCCAGCACTTACATGGGGCTTTACTCTGGAAACACCATATATTTT. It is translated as CASTYMGLYSGNTIYF.

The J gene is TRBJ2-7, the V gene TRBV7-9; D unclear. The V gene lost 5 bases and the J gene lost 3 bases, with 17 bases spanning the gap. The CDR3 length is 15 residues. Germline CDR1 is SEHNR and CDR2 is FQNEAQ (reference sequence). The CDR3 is CASSLSSSMVYEQYF. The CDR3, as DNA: TGTGCCAGCAGCCTTAGTTCCTCGATGGTCTACGAGCAGTACTTC.

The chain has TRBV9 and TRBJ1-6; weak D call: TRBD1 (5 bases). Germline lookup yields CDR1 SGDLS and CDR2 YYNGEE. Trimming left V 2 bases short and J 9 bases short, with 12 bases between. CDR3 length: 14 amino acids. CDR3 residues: CASSVGAGPSPLHF. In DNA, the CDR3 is TGTGCCAGCAGCGTTGGTGCAGGGCCTTCACCCCTCCACTTT.

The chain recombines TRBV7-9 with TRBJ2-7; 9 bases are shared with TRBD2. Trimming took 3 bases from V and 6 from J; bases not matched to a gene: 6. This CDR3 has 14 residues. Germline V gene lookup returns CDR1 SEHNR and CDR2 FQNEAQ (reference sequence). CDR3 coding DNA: TGTGCCAGCAGCTTGTTAGCGGGAGTAGCCGAGCAGTACTTC. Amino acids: CASSLLAGVAEQYF.

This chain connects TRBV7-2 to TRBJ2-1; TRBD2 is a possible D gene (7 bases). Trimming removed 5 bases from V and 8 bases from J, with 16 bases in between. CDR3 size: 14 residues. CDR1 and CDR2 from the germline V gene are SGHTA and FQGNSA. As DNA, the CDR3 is TGTGCCAGCAGCCCAGGGGTGGGAGGGTATGAGCAGTTCTTC. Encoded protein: CASSPGVGGYEQFF.

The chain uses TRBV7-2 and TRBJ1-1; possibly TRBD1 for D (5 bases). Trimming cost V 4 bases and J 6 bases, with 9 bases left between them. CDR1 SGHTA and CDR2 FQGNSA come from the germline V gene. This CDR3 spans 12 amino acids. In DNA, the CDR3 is TGTGCCAGCAGCTCGGGACTCCCTGAAGCTTTCTTT. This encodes CASSSGLPEAFF.

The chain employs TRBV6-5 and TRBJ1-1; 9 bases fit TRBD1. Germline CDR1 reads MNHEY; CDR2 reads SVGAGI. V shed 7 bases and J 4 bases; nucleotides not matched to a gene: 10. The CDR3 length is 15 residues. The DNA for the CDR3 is TGTGCCAGCACCCCGGACAGGGGACTATTCACTGAAGCTTTCTTT. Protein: CASTPDRGLFTEAFF.

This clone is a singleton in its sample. The CDR3 sequence is CASSLADKTGTQYF. The DNA of the CDR3 is TGTGCCAGCAGCCTCGCCGATAAGACAGGGACCCAGTACTTC. J is TRBJ2-5 and V is TRBV7-7; possible D gene TRBD1, 6 bases. Trimming left V 5 bases short and J 7 bases short, with 17 bases between. Germline lookup yields CDR1 SSHAT and CDR2 FNYEAQ (reference sequence). This CDR3 has 14 amino acids.

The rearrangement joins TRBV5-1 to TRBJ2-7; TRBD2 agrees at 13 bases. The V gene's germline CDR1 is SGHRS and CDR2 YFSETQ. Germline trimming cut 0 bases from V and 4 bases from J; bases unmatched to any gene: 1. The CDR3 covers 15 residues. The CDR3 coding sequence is TGCGCCAGCAGCTTGGGGACTAGCGGGAGTTACGAGCAGTACTTC. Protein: CASSLGTSGSYEQYF.

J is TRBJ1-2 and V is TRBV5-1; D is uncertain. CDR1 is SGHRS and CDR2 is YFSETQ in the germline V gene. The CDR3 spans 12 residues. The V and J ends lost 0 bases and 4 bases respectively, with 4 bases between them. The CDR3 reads CASSLEPYGYTF. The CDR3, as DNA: TGCGCCAGCAGCTTGGAGCCCTATGGCTACACCTTC. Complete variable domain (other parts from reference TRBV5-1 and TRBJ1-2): KAGVTQTPRYLIKTRGQQVTLSCSPISGHRSVSWYQQTPGQGLQFLFEYFSETQRNKGNFPGRFSGRQFSNSRSEMNVSTLELGDSALYLCASSLEPYGYTFGSGTRLTVV.

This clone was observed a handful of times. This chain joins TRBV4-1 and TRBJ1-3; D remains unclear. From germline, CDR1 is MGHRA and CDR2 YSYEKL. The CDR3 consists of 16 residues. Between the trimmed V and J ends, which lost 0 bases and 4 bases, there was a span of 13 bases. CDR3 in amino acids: CASSQDIAGGGNTIYF. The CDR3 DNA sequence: TGCGCCAGCAGCCAAGATATTGCAGGAGGGGGAAACACCATATATTTT.

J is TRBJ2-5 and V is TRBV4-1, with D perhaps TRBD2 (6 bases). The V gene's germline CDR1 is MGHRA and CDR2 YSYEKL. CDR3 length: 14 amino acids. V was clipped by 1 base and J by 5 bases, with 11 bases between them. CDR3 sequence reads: CASSQVASEETQYF. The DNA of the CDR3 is TGCGCCAGCAGCCAAGTTGCTAGCGAGGAGACCCAGTACTTC.

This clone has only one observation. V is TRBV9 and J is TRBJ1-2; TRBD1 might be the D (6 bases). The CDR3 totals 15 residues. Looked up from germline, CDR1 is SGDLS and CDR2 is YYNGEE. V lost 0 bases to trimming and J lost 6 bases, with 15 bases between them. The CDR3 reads CASSVVGGGGDGYTF. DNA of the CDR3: TGTGCCAGCAGCGTAGTGGGAGGGGGAGGAGATGGCTACACCTTC.

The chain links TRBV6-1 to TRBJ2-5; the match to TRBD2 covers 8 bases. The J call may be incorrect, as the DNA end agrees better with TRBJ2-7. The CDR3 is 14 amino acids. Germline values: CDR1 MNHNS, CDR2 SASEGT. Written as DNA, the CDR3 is TGTGCCAGCAGCCAGGCACTAGCGGCCTACGAGCAGTACTTC. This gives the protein CASSQALAAYEQYF.

The CDR3 is CASTKGYSNQPQHF. The CDR3 bases are TGTGCCAGTACGAAGGGGTATAGCAATCAGCCCCAGCATTTT. The gene calls are TRBV19 and TRBJ1-5; D is perhaps TRBD1 (5 bases). Looked up from germline, CDR1 is LNHDA and CDR2 is SQIVND (reference sequence). The CDR3 consists of 14 residues. The V gene lost 7 bases and the J gene lost 0 bases, with 10 bases spanning the gap. Complete variable domain (other parts from reference TRBV19 and TRBJ1-5): DGGITQSPKYLFRKEGQNVTLSCEQNLNHDAMYWYRQDPGQGLRLIYYSQIVNDFQKGDIAEGYSVSREKKESFPLTVTSAQKNPTAFYLCASTKGYSNQPQHFGDGTRLSIL.

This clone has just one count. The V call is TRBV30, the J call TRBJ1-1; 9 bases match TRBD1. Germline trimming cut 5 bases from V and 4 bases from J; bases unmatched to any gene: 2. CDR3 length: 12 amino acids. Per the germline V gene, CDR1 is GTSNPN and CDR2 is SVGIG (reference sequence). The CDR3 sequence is CAWDRGSTEAFF. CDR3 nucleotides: TGTGCCTGGGACAGGGGGTCCACTGAAGCTTTCTTT. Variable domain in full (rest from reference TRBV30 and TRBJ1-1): SQTIHQWPATLVQPVGSPLSLECTVEGTSNPNLYWYRQAAGRGLQLLFYSVGIGQISSEVPQNLSASRPQDRQFILSSKKLLLSDSGFYLCAWDRGSTEAFFGQGTRLTVV.

The CDR3 loop reads CASTVSGYGVDTQYF. CDR3 in DNA: TGTGCCAGCACCGTAAGCGGCTACGGGGTAGATACGCAGTATTTT. This chain connects TRBV6-6 to TRBJ2-3; D is perhaps TRBD2 (5 bases). Trimming pared 7 bases from V and 5 bases from J, leaving 19 bases between. Germline CDR1 and CDR2: MNHNY and SVGAGI (reference sequence). The CDR3 spans 15 residues.

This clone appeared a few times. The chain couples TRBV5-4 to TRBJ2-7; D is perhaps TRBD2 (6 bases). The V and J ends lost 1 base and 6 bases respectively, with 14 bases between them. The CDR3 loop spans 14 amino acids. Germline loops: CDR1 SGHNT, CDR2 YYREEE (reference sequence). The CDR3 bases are TGTGCCAGCAGCTTGTCGCGGGGAGAGGGCGAGCAGTACTTC. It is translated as CASSLSRGEGEQYF.

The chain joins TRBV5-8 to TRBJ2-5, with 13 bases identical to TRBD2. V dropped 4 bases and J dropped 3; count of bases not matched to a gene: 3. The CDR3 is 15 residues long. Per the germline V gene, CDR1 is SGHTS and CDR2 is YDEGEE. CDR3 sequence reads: CASSIGLAGEETQYF. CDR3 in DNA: TGTGCCAGCAGCATTGGACTAGCGGGAGAAGAGACCCAGTACTTC. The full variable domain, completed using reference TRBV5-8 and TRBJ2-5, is EAGVTQSPTHLIKTRGQQATLRCSPISGHTSVYWYQQALGLGLQFLLWYDEGEERNRGNFPPRFSGRQFPNYSSELNVNALELEDSALYLCASSIGLAGEETQYFGPGTRLLVL.

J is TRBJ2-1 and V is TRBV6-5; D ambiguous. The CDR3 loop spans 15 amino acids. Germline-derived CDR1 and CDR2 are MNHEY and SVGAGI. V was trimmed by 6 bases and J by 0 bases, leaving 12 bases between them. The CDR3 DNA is TGTGCCAGCAGCCTCCGGGTTAGCTCCTACAATGAGCAGTTCTTC. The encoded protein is CASSLRVSSYNEQFF.

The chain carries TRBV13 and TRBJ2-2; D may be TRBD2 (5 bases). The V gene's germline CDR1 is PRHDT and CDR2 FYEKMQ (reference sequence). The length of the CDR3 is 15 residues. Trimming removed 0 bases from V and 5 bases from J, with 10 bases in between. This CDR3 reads CASSLGRRGTGELFF. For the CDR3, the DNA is TGTGCCAGCAGCTTAGGGCGGCGAGGGACCGGGGAGCTGTTTTTT.

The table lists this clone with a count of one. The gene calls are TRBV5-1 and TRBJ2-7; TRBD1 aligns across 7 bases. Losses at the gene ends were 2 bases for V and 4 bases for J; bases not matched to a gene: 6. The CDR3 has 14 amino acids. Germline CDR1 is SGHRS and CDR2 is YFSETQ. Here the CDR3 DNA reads TGCGCCAGCAGCTTAGGGGACAGCGCTTACGAGCAGTACTTC. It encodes CASSLGDSAYEQYF.

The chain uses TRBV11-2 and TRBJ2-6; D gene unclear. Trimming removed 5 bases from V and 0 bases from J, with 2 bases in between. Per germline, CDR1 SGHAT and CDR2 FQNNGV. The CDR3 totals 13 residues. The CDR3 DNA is TGTGCCAGCAGCCGCTCTGGGGCCAACGTCCTGACTTTC. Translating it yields CASSRSGANVLTF.

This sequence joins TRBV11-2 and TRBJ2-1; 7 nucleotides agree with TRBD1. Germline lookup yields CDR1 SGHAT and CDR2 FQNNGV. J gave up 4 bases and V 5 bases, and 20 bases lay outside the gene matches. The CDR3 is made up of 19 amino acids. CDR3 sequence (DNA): TGTGCCAGCAGCAGTACCGGGACAGCTACTAGTGTGGGGTACAATGAGCAGTTCTTC. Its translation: CASSSTGTATSVGYNEQFF.